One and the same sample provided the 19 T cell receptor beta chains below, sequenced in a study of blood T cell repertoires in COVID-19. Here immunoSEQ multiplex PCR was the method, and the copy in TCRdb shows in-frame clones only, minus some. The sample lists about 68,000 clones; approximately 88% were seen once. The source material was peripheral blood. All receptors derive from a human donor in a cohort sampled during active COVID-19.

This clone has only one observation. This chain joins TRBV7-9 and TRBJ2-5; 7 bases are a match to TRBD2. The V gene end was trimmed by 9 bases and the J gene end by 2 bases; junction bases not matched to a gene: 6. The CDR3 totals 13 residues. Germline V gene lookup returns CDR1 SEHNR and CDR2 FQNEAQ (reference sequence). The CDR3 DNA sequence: TGTGCCAGTCAGCGGGGATTACAAGAGACCCAGTACTTC. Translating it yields CASQRGLQETQYF.

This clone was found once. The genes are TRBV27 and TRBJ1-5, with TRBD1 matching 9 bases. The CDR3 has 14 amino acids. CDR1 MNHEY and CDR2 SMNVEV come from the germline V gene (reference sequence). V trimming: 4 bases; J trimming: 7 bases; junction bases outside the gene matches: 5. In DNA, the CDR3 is TGTGCCAGCAGTTCACAGGGGGCGCGGCAGCCCCAGCATTTT. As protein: CASSSQGARQPQHF.

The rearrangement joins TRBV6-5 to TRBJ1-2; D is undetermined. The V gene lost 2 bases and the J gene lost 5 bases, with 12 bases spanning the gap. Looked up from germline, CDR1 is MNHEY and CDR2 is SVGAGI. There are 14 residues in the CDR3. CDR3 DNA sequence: TGTGCCAGCAGTTACATGAGGGATGGGTATGGCTACACCTTC. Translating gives CASSYMRDGYGYTF.

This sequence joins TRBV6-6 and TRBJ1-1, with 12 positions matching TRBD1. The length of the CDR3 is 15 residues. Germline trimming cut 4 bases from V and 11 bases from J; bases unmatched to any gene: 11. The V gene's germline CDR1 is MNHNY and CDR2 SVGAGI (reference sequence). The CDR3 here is CASSSPGQGASAAFF. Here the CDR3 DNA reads TGTGCCAGCAGTTCCCCGGGACAGGGGGCTTCGGCCGCTTTCTTT.

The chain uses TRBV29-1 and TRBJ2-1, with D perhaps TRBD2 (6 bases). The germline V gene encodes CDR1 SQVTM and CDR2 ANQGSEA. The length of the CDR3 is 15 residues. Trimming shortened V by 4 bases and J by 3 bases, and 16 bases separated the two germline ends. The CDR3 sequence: CSVARGAGNYNEQFF. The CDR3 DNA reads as TGCAGCGTTGCCCGCGGGGCGGGGAACTACAATGAGCAGTTCTTC.

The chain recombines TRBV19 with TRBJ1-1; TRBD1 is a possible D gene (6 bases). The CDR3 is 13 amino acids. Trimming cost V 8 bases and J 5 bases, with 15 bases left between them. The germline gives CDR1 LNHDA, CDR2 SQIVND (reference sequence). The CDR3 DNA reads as TGTGCCAGTTGGCCACAGGGTGGGACTGAAGCTTTCTTT. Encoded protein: CASWPQGGTEAFF.

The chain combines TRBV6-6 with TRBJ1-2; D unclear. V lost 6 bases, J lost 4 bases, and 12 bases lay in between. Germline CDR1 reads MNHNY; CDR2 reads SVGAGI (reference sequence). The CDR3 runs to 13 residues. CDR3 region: CASRRAEGYGYTF. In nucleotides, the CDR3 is TGTGCCAGCAGGAGGGCGGAGGGCTATGGCTACACCTTC.

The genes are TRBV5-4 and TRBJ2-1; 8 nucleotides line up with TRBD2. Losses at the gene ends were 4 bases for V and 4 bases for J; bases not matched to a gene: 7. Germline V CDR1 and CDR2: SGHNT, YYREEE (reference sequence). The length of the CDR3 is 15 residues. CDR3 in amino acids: CASSPSGGTYNEQFF. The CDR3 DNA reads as TGTGCCAGCAGCCCAAGCGGGGGTACTTACAATGAGCAGTTCTTC.

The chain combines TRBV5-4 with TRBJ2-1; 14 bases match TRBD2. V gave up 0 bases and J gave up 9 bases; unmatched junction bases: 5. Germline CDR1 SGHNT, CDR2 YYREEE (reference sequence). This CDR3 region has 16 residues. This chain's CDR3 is CASSLGGLAGDGEQFF. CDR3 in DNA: TGTGCCAGCAGCTTGGGGGGACTAGCGGGGGACGGTGAGCAGTTCTTC.

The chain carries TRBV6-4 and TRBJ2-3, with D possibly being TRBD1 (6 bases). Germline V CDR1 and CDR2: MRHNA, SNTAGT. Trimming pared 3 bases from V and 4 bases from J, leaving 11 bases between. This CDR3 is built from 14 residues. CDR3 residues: CASSEQGGADTQYF. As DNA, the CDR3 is TGTGCCAGCAGTGAACAGGGTGGGGCAGATACGCAGTATTTT.

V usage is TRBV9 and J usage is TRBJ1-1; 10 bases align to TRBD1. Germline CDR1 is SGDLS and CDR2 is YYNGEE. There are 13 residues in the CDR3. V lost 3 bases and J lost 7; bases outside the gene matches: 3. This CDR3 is CASSARTGGEAFF. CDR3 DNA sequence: TGTGCCAGCAGCGCCCGGACAGGGGGTGAAGCTTTCTTT.

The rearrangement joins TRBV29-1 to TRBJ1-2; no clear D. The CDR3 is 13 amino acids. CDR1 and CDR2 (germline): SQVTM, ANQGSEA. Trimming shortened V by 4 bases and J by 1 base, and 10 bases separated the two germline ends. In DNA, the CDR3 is TGCAGCGTTGGGAGCGGAAGTAACTATGGCTACACCTTC. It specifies CSVGSGSNYGYTF.

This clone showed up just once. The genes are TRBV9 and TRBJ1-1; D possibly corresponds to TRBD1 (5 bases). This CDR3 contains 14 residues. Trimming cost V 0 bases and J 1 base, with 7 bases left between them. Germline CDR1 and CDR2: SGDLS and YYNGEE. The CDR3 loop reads CASSVGGENTEAFF. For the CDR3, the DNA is TGTGCCAGCAGCGTAGGGGGGGAGAACACTGAAGCTTTCTTT.

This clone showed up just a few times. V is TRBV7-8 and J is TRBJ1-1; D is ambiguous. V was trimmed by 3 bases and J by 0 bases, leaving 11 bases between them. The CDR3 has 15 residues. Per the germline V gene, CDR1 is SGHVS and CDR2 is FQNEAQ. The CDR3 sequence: CASSFIASLNTEAFF. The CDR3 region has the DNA TGTGCCAGCAGCTTTATCGCGAGCCTGAACACTGAAGCTTTCTTT.

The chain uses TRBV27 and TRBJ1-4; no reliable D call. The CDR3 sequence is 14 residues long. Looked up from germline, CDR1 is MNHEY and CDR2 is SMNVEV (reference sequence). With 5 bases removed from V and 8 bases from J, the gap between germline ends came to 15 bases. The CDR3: CASSPPEGREKLFF. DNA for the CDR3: TGTGCCAGCAGTCCCCCTGAGGGCAGGGAAAAACTGTTTTTT.

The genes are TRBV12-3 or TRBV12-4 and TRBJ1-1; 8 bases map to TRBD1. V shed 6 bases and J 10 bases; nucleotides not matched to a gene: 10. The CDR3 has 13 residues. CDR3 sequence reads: CASSIGQGLGAFF. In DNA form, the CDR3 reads TGTGCCAGCAGCATTGGACAGGGCTTAGGAGCTTTCTTT.

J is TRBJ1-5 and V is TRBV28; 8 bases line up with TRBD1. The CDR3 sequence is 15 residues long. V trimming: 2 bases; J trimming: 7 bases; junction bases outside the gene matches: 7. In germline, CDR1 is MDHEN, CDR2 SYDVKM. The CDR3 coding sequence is TGTGCCAGCAGTTTACCCGGACAGGGAGGCCAGCCCCAGCATTTT. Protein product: CASSLPGQGGQPQHF.

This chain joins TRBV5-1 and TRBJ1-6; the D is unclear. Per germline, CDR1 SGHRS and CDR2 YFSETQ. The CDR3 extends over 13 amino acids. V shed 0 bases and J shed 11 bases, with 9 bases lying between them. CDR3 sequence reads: CASSLDQETPLHF. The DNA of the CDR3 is TGCGCCAGCAGCTTGGATCAAGAGACACCCCTCCACTTT. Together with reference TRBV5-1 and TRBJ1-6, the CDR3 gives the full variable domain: KAGVTQTPRYLIKTRGQQVTLSCSPISGHRSVSWYQQTPGQGLQFLFEYFSETQRNKGNFPGRFSGRQFSNSRSEMNVSTLELGDSALYLCASSLDQETPLHFGNGTRLTVT.

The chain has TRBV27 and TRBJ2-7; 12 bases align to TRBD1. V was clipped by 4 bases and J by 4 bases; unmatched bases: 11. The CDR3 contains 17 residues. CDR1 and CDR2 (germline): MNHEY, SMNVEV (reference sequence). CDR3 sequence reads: CASSSGTGGLSRYEQYF. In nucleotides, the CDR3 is TGTGCCAGCAGTTCCGGGACAGGGGGCTTGTCTCGGTACGAGCAGTACTTC.